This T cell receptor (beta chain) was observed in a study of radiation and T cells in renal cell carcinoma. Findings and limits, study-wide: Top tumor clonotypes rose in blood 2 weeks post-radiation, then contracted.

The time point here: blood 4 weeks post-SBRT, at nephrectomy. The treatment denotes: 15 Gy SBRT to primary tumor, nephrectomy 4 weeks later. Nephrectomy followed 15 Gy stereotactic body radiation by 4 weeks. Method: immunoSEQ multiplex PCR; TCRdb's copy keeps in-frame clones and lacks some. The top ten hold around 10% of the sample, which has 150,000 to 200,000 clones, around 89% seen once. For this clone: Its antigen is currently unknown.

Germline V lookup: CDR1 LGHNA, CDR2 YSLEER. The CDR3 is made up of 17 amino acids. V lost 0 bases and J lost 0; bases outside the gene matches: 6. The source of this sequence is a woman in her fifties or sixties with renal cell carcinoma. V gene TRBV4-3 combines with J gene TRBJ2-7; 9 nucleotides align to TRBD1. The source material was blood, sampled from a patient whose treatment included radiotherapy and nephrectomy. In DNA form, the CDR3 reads TGCGCCAGCAGCCAAGACCCCCCGACAGGGGGCTCCTACGAGCAGTACTTC. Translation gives CASSQDPPTGGSYEQYF.